Shown below are 31 T cell receptor beta chains from a single sample sequenced in a study of T cells in Graves' hyperthyroidism and ophthalmopathy. TCR beta CDR3 region amplification was performed from RNA transcripts. First-round RT-PCR of the TCR CDR3 relied on the HTBI primer set. TCRdb analysed the multiplex PCR reads with MiXCR anew, one entry per CDR3 protein. The sample includes hundreds of thousands of distinct CDR3 sequences, around a sixth of them seen just once. The sequenced sample consisted of blood. The receptors shown here come from a woman between 18 and 29 years old with Graves' hyperthyroidism.

Ten or more counts support this clonotype. The chain recombines TRBV2 with TRBJ1-2; D gene ambiguous. The CDR3 contains 13 residues. V lost 4 bases and J lost 1, with 7 bases in between. Germline values: CDR1 SNHLY, CDR2 FYNNEI. The CDR3 spells CASSAQINYGYTF. CDR3 nucleotide sequence: TGTGCCAGCAGTGCACAGATTAACTATGGCTACACCTTC. Looking up the rest from reference TRBV2 and TRBJ1-2 gives the full variable domain: EPEVTQTPSHQVTQMGQEVILRCVPISNHLYFYWYRQILGQKVEFLVSFYNNEISEKSEIFDDQFSVERPDGSNFTLKIRSTKLEDSAMYFCASSAQINYGYTFGSGTRLTVV.

This clonotype was observed many times. This rearrangement joins TRBV12-3 or TRBV12-4 to TRBJ2-5; 8 nucleotides match TRBD2. V lost 5 bases, J lost 3 bases, and 11 bases stayed unmatched. This CDR3 comprises 16 residues. CDR3 region: CASSPVLAGHEETQYF. The CDR3 nucleotides are TGTGCCAGCAGTCCTGTCCTAGCGGGCCACGAAGAGACCCAGTACTTC.

A remark on this clonotype: A read error may explain this, as a much larger clone is one base away. The chain is built from TRBV18 and TRBJ2-1, with TRBD2 identical over 9 bases. Germline CDR1 is KGHSH and CDR2 is LQKENI. CDR3 length equals 16 residues. The CDR3 region has the DNA TGTGCCAGCTCACCACCGGGGACTAGCCTCTACAATGAGCGGTTCTTC. Protein sequence: CASSPPGTSLYNERFF. The full variable domain, in which reference TRBV18 and TRBJ2-1 provide the parts outside the CDR3, is NAGVMQNPRHLVRRRGQEARLRCSPMKGHSHVYWYRQLPEEGLKFMVYLQKENIIDESGMPKERFSAEFPKEGPSILRIQQVVRGDSAAYFCASSPPGTSLYNERFFGPGTRLTVL.

At least ten counts were recorded for this clonotype. J is TRBJ1-4 and V is TRBV5-5; maybe TRBD1 (6 bases). The germline V gene encodes CDR1 SGHKS and CDR2 YYEKEE (reference sequence). With 4 bases removed from V and 4 bases from J, the gap between germline ends came to 8 bases. This CDR3 spans 13 amino acids. The DNA of the CDR3 is TGTGCCAGCAGCCGGACAGTTAATGAAAAACTGTTTTTT. Amino acid sequence: CASSRTVNEKLFF. Complete variable domain (other parts from reference TRBV5-5 and TRBJ1-4): DAGVTQSPTHLIKTRGQQVTLRCSPISGHKSVSWYQQVLGQGPQFIFQYYEKEERGRGNFPDRFSARQFPNYSSELNVNALLLGDSALYLCASSRTVNEKLFFGSGTQLSVL.

This clonotype came up many times. This CDR3 reads CASSWGQSAFF. CDR3 in DNA: TGTGCCAGCAGTTGGGGACAGTCAGCTTTCTTT. This rearrangement joins TRBV12-3 or TRBV12-4 to TRBJ1-1; the match to TRBD1 covers 7 bases. This CDR3 contains 11 residues. V was pared by 4 bases and J by 10 bases, with 3 bases of the junction left unmatched.

This clonotype was seen a few times. The chain joins TRBV27 to TRBJ1-5; weak D call: TRBD1 (6 bases). This CDR3 has 14 residues. Deletions cut 6 bases from V and 6 bases from J, with 15 bases between. Germline assignment: CDR1 MNHEY and CDR2 SMNVEV (reference sequence). DNA for the CDR3: TGTGCCAGCAGCTCTGACAGGTTGATTCAGCCCCAGCATTTT. Protein: CASSSDRLIQPQHF.

This clonotype occurred many times. The genes are TRBV6-2 or TRBV6-3 and TRBJ2-5; 8 bases match TRBD2. The CDR3 is 15 residues long. V lost 2 bases, J lost 1 base, and 3 bases stayed unmatched. Germline loops: CDR1 MNHEY, CDR2 SVGEGT. In DNA form, the CDR3 reads TGTGCCAGCAGTTACAGTCTAGCGGGCCAAGAGACCCAGTACTTC. Translated: CASSYSLAGQETQYF.

In its sample, this clonotype was seen many times. The chain employs TRBV5-5 and TRBJ2-1; perhaps TRBD1 as D (5 bases). CDR3 length: 15 amino acids. Trimming removed 0 bases from V and 6 bases from J, with 13 bases in between. Germline loops: CDR1 SGHKS, CDR2 YYEKEE (reference sequence). The DNA of the CDR3 is TGTGCCAGCAGCTTGGCTACTCATGGGGCCAATGAGCAGTTCTTC. It yields the protein CASSLATHGANEQFF. The full variable domain, with the rest looked up from reference TRBV5-5 and TRBJ2-1, is DAGVTQSPTHLIKTRGQQVTLRCSPISGHKSVSWYQQVLGQGPQFIFQYYEKEERGRGNFPDRFSARQFPNYSSELNVNALLLGDSALYLCASSLATHGANEQFFGPGTRLTVL.

Ten or more counts support this clonotype. This chain uses TRBV29-1 with TRBJ2-1, with 15 bases matching TRBD2. Trimming cost V 4 bases and J 13 bases; bases outside gene matches: 5. This CDR3 comprises 13 residues. Looked up from germline, CDR1 is SQVTM and CDR2 is ANQGSEA. The CDR3 loop reads CSVAPGLAGGQFF. The CDR3, as DNA: TGCAGCGTTGCCCCGGGACTAGCGGGGGGCCAGTTCTTC.

This clonotype was found a few times. This sequence joins TRBV5-1 and TRBJ2-3; D uncertain. V shed 4 bases and J shed 4 bases, with 16 bases lying between them. The CDR3 is 15 amino acids. The germline V gene has CDR1 SGHRS and CDR2 YFSETQ. This CDR3 reads CASSRRAQGSDTQYF. CDR3 sequence (DNA): TGCGCCAGCAGCCGCCGGGCCCAAGGCTCAGATACGCAGTATTTT. Using reference TRBV5-1 and TRBJ2-3 for the parts outside the CDR3, the full variable domain is KAGVTQTPRYLIKTRGQQVTLSCSPISGHRSVSWYQQTPGQGLQFLFEYFSETQRNKGNFPGRFSGRQFSNSRSEMNVSTLELGDSALYLCASSRRAQGSDTQYFGPGTRLTVL.

This clonotype was observed many times. V is TRBV6-1 and J is TRBJ2-5; TRBD1 is a possible D gene (5 bases). V dropped 5 bases and J dropped 4 bases, with 20 bases sitting between them. There are 16 residues in the CDR3. CDR1 is MNHNS, CDR2 SASEGT, per germline. CDR3 sequence reads: CASSLTGPGDGETQYF. The CDR3 DNA reads TGTGCCAGCAGTTTAACAGGACCAGGAGATGGAGAGACCCAGTACTTC.

The rearrangement uses TRBV20-1 and TRBJ1-1; possibly TRBD1 for D (6 bases). The V and J ends lost 0 bases and 2 bases respectively, with 10 bases between them. Germline V gives CDR1 DFQATT, CDR2 SNEGSKA (reference sequence). The CDR3 contains 14 residues. The CDR3 spells CSARDPRGNTEAFF. CDR3 bases: TGCAGTGCTAGAGATCCCAGGGGAAACACTGAAGCTTTCTTT.

This clonotype was counted ten times or more. V gene TRBV3-1 combines with J gene TRBJ2-1; 8 bases align to TRBD2. V lost 4 bases and J lost 3; bases outside the gene matches: 11. The germline CDR1 and CDR2 sequences are LGHDT and YNNKEL (reference sequence). The CDR3 has 17 amino acids. The CDR3 region is CASSPASGSVIYNEQFF. The DNA for the CDR3 is TGTGCCAGCAGCCCCGCAAGCGGGAGTGTAATCTACAATGAGCAGTTCTTC.

This clonotype came up many times. V is TRBV29-1 and J is TRBJ2-5; TRBD1 matches 10 bases. This CDR3 spans 14 amino acids. V trimming: 4 bases; J trimming: 6 bases; junction bases outside the gene matches: 8. In germline, CDR1 is SQVTM, CDR2 ANQGSEA. CDR3 region: CSVGETGGGKTQYF. DNA of the CDR3: TGCAGCGTTGGGGAGACAGGGGGCGGTAAGACCCAGTACTTC.

On this clonotype itself: Compared with germline, one end of the junction differs, possibly owing to a read error. V is TRBV10-3 and J is TRBJ1-1, with D possibly TRBD1 on 6 matching bases. Per the germline V gene, CDR1 is ENHRY and CDR2 is SYGVKD. The CDR3 has 12 amino acids. CDR3 nucleotides: TGTGCCATCAACCCCAGGGGTACTGAAGCCTTCTTT. Translating gives CAINPRGTEAFF.

This clonotype has ten or more counts. This chain's CDR3 is CASSTSTPTEAFF. CDR3 sequence (DNA): TGTGCCAGCAGCACCTCTACACCCACTGAAGCTTTCTTT. J is TRBJ1-1 and V is TRBV11-2; D uncertain. The CDR3 is made up of 13 amino acids. CDR1 is SGHAT, CDR2 FQNNGV, per germline. V lost 5 bases, J lost 4 bases, and 11 bases lay in between.

The J gene is TRBJ2-3, the V gene TRBV10-3, with 7 bases lining up with TRBD2. Germline V gene sequence: CDR1 ENHRY, CDR2 SYGVKD. Trimming removed 7 bases from V and 2 bases from J; junction bases left unmatched: 9. The CDR3 sequence is 15 residues long. CDR3 region: CAITSGGRNTDTQYF. The DNA of the CDR3 is TGTGCCATCACCTCTGGCGGGAGAAACACAGATACGCAGTATTTT.

Turning to this clonotype: A read error is likely, as this CDR3 ends without the conserved phenylalanine or tryptophan. The CDR3 coding sequence is TGCAGCGCCAAGGGGAGGATGAACACTGAAGCTTTCCTT. It yields the protein CSAKGRMNTEAFL. V is TRBV20-1 and J is TRBJ1-1; TRBD1 might be the D (5 bases). This CDR3 is 13 amino acids long. The germline V gene encodes CDR1 DFQATT and CDR2 SNEGSKA (reference sequence).

This clonotype has ten or more counts. Relative to the germline gene, one junction end is altered; a read error may explain this. The V call is TRBV11-2, the J call TRBJ2-7; 8 positions match TRBD1. Germline assignment: CDR1 SGHAT and CDR2 FQNNGV. The CDR3 runs 15 residues. This CDR3 is CASSPGQGASHEQYF. The CDR3 DNA sequence: TGTGCCAGCAGCCCCGGACAGGGAGCCTCCCACGAGCAGTACTTC.

Notes on this clonotype: A much larger clone lies a single base off, so this may be a read error. J is TRBJ2-1 and V is TRBV7-2; D might be TRBD1 or TRBD2, each matching 5 bases. Germline V lookup: CDR1 SGHTA, CDR2 FQGNSA. Between the trimmed V and J ends, which lost 1 base and 2 bases, there was a span of 12 bases. The CDR3 runs to 16 residues. The CDR3 loop reads CASSLGGGLPYNEQFF. Here the CDR3 DNA reads TGTGCCAGCAGCTTAGGGGGCGGGCTCCCCTACAATGAGCAGTTCTTC.

This clonotype was counted many times. The chain is built from TRBV7-2 and TRBJ2-3; TRBD2 aligns across 9 bases. Trimming removed 4 bases from V and 8 bases from J; junction bases left unmatched: 13. Germline CDR1 and CDR2: SGHTA and FQGNSA. There are 16 residues in the CDR3. The DNA of the CDR3 is TGTGCCAGCAGCTCACCCCCGGGACTAGCAATCGGTACGCAGTATTTT. This translates into CASSSPPGLAIGTQYF.

This clonotype was seen at least ten times. The rearrangement links TRBV29-1 to TRBJ2-7; 8 nucleotides line up with TRBD2. The germline V gene encodes CDR1 SQVTM and CDR2 ANQGSEA. The V gene end was trimmed by 4 bases and the J gene end by 5 bases; junction bases not matched to a gene: 10. The CDR3 spans 14 residues. CDR3 bases: TGCAGCGTTGGAAAAGCGGGAGTAATGAACGAGCAGTACTTC. Protein product: CSVGKAGVMNEQYF.

The table lists this clonotype with a few counts. This chain connects TRBV9 to TRBJ1-5, with 7 bases matching TRBD1. The trim removed 0 bases at V and 6 bases at J, leaving 3 bases unmatched. The CDR3 runs to 14 residues. Germline CDR1 reads SGDLS; CDR2 reads YYNGEE. CDR3 residues: CASSVEGGGQPQHF. The CDR3 DNA sequence: TGTGCCAGCAGCGTAGAAGGGGGCGGTCAGCCCCAGCATTTT.

This chain uses TRBV6-1 with TRBJ2-3; no firm D call. The CDR3 length is 14 residues. Germline V CDR1 and CDR2: MNHNS, SASEGT. The V gene lost 7 bases and the J gene lost 2 bases, with 13 bases spanning the gap. The CDR3 region is CASNLGKDTDTQYF. The DNA for the CDR3 is TGTGCCAGCAACCTAGGAAAGGACACAGATACGCAGTATTTT.

This clonotype was seen many times. This sequence joins TRBV6-1 and TRBJ1-1; 8 bases are shared with TRBD1. This CDR3 is built from 14 residues. J was trimmed by 4 bases and V by 7 bases; bases with no gene match: 8. The germline gives CDR1 MNHNS, CDR2 SASEGT. CDR3 amino acids: CASKTTGGRTEAFF. The CDR3 DNA reads TGTGCCAGCAAAACCACAGGGGGTCGCACTGAAGCTTTCTTT.

This clonotype was picked up many times. This rearrangement joins TRBV12-3 or TRBV12-4 to TRBJ2-7, with 8 bases matching TRBD2. Trimming cost V 4 bases and J 3 bases; bases outside gene matches: 5. The CDR3 runs 14 residues. CDR3 residues: CASSSLAENYEQYF. CDR3 nucleotide sequence: TGTGCCAGCAGTTCACTAGCGGAGAACTACGAGCAGTACTTC.

The V and J genes are TRBV14 and TRBJ1-1; D may be TRBD1 (6 bases). CDR3 size: 16 residues. CDR1 is SGHDN and CDR2 is FVKESK in the germline V gene. V was pared by 1 base and J by 5 bases, with 17 bases between. CDR3 sequence: CASSQVRGPERTEAFF. DNA for the CDR3: TGTGCCAGCAGCCAAGTTCGGGGGCCGGAGAGGACTGAAGCTTTCTTT.

This clonotype was counted many times. The chain combines TRBV29-1 with TRBJ2-3; tentatively, D is TRBD2 (6 bases). This CDR3 comprises 14 residues. CDR1 is SQVTM, CDR2 ANQGSEA, per germline. CDR3 region: CTTKTGVSTDTQYF. DNA of the CDR3: TGCACCACTAAAACGGGGGTTAGCACAGATACGCAGTATTTT.

This clonotype was counted many times. The rearrangement joins TRBV6-5 to TRBJ2-4; a possible D gene is TRBD1 (6 bases). The germline V and J ends were trimmed by 4 bases and 2 bases, with 15 bases remaining between them. The germline V gene encodes CDR1 MNHEY and CDR2 SVGAGI. The CDR3 has 16 amino acids. CDR3 in amino acids: CASSLLSRGTKNIQYF. The CDR3 DNA reads TGTGCCAGCAGTTTACTCTCCAGGGGTACCAAAAACATTCAGTACTTC.

The chain is built from TRBV6-5 and TRBJ2-5, with D unclear. The CDR3 has 14 residues. Germline assignment: CDR1 MNHEY and CDR2 SVGAGI. Trimming left V 2 bases short and J 2 bases short, with 9 bases between. The CDR3 is CASSYPTQQETQYF. CDR3 nucleotides: TGTGCCAGCAGTTACCCGACACAACAAGAGACCCAGTACTTC.

The chain uses TRBV9 and TRBJ2-7, with 8 bases lining up with TRBD2. From germline, CDR1 is SGDLS and CDR2 YYNGEE. V dropped 3 bases and J dropped 2; count of bases not matched to a gene: 10. CDR3 length: 16 residues. CDR3 nucleotide sequence: TGTGCCAGCAGCGCCACTAGCGGCGCCCAAACCTACGAGCAGTACTTC. This codes for CASSATSGAQTYEQYF.